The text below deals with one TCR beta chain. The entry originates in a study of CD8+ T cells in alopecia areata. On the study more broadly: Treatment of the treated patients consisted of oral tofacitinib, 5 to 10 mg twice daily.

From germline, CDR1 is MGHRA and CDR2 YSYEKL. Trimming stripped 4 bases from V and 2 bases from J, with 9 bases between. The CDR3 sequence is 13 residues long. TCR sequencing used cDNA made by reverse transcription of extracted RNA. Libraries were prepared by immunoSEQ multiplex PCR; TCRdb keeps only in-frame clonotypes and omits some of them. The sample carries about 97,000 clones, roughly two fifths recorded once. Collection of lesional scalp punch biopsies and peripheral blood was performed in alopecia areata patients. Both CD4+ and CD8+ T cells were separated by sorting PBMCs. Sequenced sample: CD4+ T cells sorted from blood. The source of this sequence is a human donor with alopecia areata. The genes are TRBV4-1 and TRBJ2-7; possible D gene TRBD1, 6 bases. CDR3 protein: CASSPRQAYEQYF. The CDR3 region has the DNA TGCGCCAGCAGCCCCCGACAGGCCTACGAGCAGTACTTC.